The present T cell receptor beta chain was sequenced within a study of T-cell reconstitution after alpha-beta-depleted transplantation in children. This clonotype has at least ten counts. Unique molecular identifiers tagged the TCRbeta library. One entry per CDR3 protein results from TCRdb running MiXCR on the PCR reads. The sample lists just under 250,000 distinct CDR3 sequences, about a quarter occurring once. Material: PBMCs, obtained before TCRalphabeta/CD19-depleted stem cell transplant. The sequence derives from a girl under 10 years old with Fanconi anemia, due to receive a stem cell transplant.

In DNA, the CDR3 is TGTGCCAGCAGCCCTCGCCCAGGGACCAATTCACCCCTCCACTTT. It codes for CASSPRPGTNSPLHF. The rearrangement links TRBV12-3 or TRBV12-4 to TRBJ1-6; D perhaps matches TRBD1 (5 bases). The CDR3 spans 15 residues. The V end lost 6 bases, the J end lost 7 bases, and 16 bases lay between the germline ends.